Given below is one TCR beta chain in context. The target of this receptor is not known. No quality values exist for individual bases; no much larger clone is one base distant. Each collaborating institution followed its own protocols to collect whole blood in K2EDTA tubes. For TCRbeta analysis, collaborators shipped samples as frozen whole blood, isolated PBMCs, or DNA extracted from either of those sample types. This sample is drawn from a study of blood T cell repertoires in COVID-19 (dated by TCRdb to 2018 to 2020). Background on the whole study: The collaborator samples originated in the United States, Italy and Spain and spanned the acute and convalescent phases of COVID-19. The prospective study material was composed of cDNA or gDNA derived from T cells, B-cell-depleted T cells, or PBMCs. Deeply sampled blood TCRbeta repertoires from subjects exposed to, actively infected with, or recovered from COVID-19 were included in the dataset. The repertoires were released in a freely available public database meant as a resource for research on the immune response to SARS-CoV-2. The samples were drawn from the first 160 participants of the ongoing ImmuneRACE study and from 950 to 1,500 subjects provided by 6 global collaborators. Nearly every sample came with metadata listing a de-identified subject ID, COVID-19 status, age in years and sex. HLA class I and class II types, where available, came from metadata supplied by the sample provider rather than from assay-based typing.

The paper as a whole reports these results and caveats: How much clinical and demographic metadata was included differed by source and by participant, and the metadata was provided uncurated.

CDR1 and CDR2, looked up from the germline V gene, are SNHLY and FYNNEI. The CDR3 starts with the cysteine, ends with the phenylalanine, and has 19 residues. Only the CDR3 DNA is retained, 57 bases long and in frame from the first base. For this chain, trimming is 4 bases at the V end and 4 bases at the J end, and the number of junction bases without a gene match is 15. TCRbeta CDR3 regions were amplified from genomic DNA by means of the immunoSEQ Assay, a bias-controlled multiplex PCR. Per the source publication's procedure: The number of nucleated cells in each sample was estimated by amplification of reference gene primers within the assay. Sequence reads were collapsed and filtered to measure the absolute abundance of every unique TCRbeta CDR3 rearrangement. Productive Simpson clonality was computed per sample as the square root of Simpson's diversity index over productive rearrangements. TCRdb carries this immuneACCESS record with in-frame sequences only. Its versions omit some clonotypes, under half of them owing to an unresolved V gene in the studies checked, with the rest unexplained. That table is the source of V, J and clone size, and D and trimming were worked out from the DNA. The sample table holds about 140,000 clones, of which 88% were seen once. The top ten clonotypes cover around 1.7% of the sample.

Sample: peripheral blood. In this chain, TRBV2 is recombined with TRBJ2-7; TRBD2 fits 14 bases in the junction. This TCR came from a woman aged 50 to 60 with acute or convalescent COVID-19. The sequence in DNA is TGTGCCAGCAGTGTACCGACTAGCGGGAGGGCCAGTTCGAGTTACGAGCAGTACTTC. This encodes CASSVPTSGRASSSYEQYF.